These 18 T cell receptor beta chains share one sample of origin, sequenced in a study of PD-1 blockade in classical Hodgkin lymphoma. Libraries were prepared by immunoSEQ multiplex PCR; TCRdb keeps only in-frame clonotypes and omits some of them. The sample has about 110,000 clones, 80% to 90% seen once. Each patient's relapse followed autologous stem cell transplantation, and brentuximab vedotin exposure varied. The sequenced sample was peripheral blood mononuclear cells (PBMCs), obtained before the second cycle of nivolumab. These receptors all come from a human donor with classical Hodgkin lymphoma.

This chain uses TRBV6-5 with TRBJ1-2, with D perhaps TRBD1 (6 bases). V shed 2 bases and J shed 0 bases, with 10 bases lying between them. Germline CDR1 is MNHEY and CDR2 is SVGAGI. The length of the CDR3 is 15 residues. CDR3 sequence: CASSYVQGSNYGYTF. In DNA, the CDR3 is TGTGCCAGCAGTTACGTTCAGGGGTCTAACTATGGCTACACCTTC.

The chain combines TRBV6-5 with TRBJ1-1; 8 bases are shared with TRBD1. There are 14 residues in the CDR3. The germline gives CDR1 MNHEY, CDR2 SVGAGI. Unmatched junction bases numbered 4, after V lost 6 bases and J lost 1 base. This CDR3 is CASSPGTGNTEAFF. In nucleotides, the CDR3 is TGTGCCAGCAGCCCCGGGACAGGGAACACTGAAGCTTTCTTT.

CDR3 nucleotides: TGTGCCAGCAGCGTCGGAAACTCCTACGAGCAGTACTTC. Residues: CASSVGNSYEQYF. This sequence joins TRBV7-9 and TRBJ2-7; D remains ambiguous. Germline CDR1 reads SEHNR; CDR2 reads FQNEAQ (reference sequence). This CDR3 is built from 13 residues. V was trimmed by 5 bases and J by 0 bases, leaving 8 bases between them.

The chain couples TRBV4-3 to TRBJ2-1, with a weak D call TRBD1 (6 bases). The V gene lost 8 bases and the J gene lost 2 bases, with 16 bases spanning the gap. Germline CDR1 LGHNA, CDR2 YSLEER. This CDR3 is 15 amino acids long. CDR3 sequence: CASQRSSGAYNEQFF. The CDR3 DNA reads TGCGCCAGCCAGAGATCGTCAGGGGCCTACAATGAGCAGTTCTTC.

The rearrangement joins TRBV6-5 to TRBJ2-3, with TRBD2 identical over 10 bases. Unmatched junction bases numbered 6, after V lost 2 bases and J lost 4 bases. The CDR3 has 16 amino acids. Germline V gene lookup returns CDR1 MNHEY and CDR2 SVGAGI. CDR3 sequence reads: CASSYKWTSGSDTQYF. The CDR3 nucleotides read TGTGCCAGCAGTTACAAGTGGACTAGCGGATCAGATACGCAGTATTTT.

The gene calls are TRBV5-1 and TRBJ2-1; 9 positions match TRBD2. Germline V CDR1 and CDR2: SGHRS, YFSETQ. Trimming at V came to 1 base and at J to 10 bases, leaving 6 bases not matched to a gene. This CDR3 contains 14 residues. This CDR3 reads CASSLSSGTLEQFF. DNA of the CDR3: TGCGCCAGCAGCTTGTCTAGCGGGACGTTGGAGCAGTTCTTC.

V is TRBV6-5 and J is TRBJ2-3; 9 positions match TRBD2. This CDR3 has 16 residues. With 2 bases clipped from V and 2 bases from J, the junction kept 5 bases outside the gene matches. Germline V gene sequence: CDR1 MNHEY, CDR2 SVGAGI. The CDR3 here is CASSYPAGGSTDTQYF. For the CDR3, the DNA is TGTGCCAGCAGTTACCCAGCGGGAGGATCCACAGATACGCAGTATTTT.

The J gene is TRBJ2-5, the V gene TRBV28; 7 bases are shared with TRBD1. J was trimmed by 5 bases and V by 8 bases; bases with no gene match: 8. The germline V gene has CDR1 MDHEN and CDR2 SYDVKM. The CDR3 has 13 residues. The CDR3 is CASVKQGPETQYF. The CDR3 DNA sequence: TGTGCCAGCGTCAAACAGGGGCCCGAGACCCAGTACTTC.

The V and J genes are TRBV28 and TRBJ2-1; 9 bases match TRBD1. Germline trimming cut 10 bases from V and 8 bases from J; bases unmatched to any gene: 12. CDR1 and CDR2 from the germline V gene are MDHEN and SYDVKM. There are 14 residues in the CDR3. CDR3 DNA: TGTGCCATCCAATTCCGGGACAGGGTCTATGAGCAGTTCTTC. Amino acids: CAIQFRDRVYEQFF.

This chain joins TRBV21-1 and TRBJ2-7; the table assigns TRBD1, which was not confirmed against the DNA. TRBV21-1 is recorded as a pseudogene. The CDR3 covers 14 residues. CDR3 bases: TGTGCCAGCAGCACCAACCGGGACAGCCACGAGCAGTACTTC. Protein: CASSTNRDSHEQYF.

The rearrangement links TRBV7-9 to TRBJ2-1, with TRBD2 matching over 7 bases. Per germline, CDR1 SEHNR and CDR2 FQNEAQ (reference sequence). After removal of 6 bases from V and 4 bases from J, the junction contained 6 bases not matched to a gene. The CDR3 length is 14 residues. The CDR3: CASSPRDYYNEQFF. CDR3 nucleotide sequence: TGTGCCAGCAGTCCTAGGGACTATTACAATGAGCAGTTCTTC.

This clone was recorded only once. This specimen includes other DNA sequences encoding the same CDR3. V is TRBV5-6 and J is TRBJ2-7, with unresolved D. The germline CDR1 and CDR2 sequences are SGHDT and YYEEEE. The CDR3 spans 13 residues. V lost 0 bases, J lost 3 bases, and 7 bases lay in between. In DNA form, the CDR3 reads TGTGCCAGCAGCTTGGGTACTTACTACGAGCAGTACTTC. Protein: CASSLGTYYEQYF.

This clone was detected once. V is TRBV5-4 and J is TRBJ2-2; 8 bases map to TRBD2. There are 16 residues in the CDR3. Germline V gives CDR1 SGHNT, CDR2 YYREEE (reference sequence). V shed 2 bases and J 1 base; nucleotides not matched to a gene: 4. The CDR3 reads CASSFAGGQNTGELFF. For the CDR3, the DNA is TGTGCCAGCAGCTTTGCGGGAGGTCAGAACACCGGGGAGCTGTTTTTT.

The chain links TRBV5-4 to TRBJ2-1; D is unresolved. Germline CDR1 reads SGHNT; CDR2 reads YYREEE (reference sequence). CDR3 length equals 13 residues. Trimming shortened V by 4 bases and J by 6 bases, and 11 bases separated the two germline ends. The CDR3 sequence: CASSSKTVNEQFF. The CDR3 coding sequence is TGTGCCAGCAGCAGTAAAACAGTCAATGAGCAGTTCTTC. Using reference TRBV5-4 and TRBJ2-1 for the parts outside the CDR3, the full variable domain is ETGVTQSPTHLIKTRGQQVTLRCSSQSGHNTVSWYQQALGQGPQFIFQYYREEENGRGNFPPRFSGLQFPNYSSELNVNALELDDSALYLCASSSKTVNEQFFGPGTRLTVL.

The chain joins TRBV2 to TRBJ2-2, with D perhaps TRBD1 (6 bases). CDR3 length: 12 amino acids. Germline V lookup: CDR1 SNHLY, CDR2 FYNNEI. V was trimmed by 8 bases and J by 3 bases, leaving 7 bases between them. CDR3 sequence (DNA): TGTGCCAGCGGACAGTACACCGGGGAGCTGTTTTTT. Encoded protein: CASGQYTGELFF. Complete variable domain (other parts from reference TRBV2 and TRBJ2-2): EPEVTQTPSHQVTQMGQEVILRCVPISNHLYFYWYRQILGQKVEFLVSFYNNEISEKSEIFDDQFSVERPDGSNFTLKIRSTKLEDSAMYFCASGQYTGELFFGEGSRLTVL.

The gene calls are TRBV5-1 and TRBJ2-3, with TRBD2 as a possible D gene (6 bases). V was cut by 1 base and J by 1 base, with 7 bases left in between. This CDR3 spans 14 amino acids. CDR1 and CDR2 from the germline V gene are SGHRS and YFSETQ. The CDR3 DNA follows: TGCGCCAGCAGCTTGAGGGAGGGCACAGATACGCAGTATTTT. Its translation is CASSLREGTDTQYF.

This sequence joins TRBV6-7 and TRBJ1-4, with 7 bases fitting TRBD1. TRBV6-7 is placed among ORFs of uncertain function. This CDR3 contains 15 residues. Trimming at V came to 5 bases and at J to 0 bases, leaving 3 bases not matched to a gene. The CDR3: CASSGTAATNEKLFF. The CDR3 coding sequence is TGTGCCAGCAGTGGGACAGCTGCAACTAATGAAAAACTGTTTTTT.

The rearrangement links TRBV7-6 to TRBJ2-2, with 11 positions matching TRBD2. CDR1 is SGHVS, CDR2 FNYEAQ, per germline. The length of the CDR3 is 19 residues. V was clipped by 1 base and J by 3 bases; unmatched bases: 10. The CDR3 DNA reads TGTGCCAGCAGCTTAGGGTTTCTAGCGGGAGGAGGGGACACCGGGGAGCTGTTTTTT. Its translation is CASSLGFLAGGGDTGELFF.